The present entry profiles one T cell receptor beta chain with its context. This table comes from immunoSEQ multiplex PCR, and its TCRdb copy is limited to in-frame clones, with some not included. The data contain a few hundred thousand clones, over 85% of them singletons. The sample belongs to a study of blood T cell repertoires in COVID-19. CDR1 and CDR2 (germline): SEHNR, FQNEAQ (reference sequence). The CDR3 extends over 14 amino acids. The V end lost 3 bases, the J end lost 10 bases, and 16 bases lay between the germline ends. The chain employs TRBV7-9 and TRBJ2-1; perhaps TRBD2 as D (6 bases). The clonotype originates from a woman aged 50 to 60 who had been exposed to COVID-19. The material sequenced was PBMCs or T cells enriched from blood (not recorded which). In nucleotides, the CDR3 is TGTGCCAGCAGCTTGGAGGGCTGGGAAGGCGAGCAGTTCTTC. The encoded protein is CASSLEGWEGEQFF.